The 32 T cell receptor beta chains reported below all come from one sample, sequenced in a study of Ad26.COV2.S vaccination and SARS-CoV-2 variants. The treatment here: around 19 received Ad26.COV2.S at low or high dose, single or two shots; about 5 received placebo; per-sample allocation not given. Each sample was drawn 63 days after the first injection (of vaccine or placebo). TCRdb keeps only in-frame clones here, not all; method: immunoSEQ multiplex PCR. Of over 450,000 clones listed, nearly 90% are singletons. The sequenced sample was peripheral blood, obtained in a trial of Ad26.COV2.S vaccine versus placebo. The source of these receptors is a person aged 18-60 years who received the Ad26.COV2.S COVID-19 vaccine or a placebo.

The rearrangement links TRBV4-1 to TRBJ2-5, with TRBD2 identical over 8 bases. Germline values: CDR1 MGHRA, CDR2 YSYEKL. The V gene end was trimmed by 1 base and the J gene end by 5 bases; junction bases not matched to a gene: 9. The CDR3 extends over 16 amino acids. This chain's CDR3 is CASSQGLGTSAETQYF. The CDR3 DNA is TGCGCCAGCAGCCAAGGCCTCGGGACTAGTGCGGAGACCCAGTACTTC.

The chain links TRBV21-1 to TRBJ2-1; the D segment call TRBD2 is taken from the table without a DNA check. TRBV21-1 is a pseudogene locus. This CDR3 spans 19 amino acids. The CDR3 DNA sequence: TGTGCCAGCAGCAACCTCACTAGCCGCCCTGGTAGCTCCTACAATGAGCAGTTCTTC. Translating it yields CASSNLTSRPGSSYNEQFF.

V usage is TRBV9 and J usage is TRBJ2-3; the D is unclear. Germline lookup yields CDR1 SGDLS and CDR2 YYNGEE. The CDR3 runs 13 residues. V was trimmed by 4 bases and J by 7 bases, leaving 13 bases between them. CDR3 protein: CASSQVGSNTQYF. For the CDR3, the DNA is TGTGCCAGCAGCCAAGTGGGTAGCAATACGCAGTATTTT.

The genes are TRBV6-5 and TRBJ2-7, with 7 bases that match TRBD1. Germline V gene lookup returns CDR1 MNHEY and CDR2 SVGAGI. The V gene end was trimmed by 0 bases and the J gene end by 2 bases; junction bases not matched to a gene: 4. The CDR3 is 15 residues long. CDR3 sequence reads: CASSYSVTGAYEQYF. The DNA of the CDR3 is TGTGCCAGCAGTTACTCGGTCACAGGGGCCTACGAGCAGTACTTC.

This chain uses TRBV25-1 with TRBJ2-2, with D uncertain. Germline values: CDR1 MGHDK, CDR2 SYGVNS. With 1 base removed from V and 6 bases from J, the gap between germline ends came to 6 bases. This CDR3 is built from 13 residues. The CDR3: CASSEFDAGELFF. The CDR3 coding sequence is TGTGCCAGCAGTGAATTTGATGCCGGGGAGCTGTTTTTT.

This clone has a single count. The CDR3 nucleotides are TGTGCCAGCAGTTACAAGGTTGATCAGCCCCAGCATTTT. This sequence encodes CASSYKVDQPQHF. The V call is TRBV27, the J call TRBJ1-5; D uncertain. Germline CDR1 reads MNHEY; CDR2 reads SMNVEV (reference sequence). Trimming cost V 4 bases and J 5 bases, with 9 bases left between them. The CDR3 is 13 residues long.

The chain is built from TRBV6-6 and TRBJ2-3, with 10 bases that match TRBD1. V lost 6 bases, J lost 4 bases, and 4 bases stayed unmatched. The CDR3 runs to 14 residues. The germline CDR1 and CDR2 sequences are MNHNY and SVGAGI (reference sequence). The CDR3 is CASRKTGGADTQYF. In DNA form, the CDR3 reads TGTGCCAGCAGAAAGACAGGGGGCGCAGATACGCAGTATTTT.

The CDR3 here is CASSLGTSGARTDTQYF. The CDR3 DNA follows: TGTGCCAGCAGCCTCGGGACTAGCGGGGCCCGCACAGATACGCAGTATTTT. The chain links TRBV7-8 to TRBJ2-3, with 13 bases lining up with TRBD2. Germline CDR1 and CDR2: SGHVS and FQNEAQ. This CDR3 has 17 residues. V lost 5 bases, J lost 1 base, and 6 bases stayed unmatched.

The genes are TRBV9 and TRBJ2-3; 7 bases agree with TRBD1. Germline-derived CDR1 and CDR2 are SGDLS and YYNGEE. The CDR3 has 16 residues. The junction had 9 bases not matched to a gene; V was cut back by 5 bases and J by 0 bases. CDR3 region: CASRDDRAASTDTQYF. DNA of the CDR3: TGTGCCAGCAGGGATGACAGGGCGGCAAGCACAGATACGCAGTATTTT.

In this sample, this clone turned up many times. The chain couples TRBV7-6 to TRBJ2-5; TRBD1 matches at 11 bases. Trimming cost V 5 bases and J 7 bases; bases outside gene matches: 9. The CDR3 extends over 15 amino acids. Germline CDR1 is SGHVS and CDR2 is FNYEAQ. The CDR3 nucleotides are TGTGCCAGCAGCCGGGACAGGGGGGAGATTGGGACCCAGTACTTC. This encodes CASSRDRGEIGTQYF.

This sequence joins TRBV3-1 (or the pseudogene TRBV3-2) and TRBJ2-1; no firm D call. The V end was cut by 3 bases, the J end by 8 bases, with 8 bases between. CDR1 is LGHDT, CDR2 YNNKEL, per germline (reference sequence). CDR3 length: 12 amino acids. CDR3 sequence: CASSQETYEQFF. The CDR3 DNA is TGTGCCAGCAGCCAGGAGACCTATGAGCAGTTCTTC.

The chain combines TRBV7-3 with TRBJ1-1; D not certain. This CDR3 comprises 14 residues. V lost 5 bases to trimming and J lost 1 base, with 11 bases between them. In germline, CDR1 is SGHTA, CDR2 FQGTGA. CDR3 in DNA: TGTGCCAGCAGCCTAGCCGGCACGAACACTGAAGCTTTCTTT. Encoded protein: CASSLAGTNTEAFF.

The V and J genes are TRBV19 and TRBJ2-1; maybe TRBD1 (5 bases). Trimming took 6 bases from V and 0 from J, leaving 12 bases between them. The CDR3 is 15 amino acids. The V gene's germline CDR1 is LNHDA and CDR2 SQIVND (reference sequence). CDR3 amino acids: CASRQARTSYNEQFF. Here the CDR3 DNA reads TGTGCCAGTAGACAGGCCCGCACCTCCTACAATGAGCAGTTCTTC.

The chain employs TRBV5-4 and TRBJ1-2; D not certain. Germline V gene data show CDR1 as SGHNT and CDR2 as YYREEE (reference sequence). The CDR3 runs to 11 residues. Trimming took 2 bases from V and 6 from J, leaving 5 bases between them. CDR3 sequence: CASSFQNGYTF. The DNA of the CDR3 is TGTGCCAGCAGCTTCCAGAATGGCTACACCTTC.

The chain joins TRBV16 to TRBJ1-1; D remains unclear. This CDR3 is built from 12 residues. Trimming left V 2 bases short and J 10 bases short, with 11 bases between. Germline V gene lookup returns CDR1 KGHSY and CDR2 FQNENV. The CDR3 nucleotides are TGTGCCAGCAGCCAAACCCTCTGGGGAGCTTTCTTT. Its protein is CASSQTLWGAFF.

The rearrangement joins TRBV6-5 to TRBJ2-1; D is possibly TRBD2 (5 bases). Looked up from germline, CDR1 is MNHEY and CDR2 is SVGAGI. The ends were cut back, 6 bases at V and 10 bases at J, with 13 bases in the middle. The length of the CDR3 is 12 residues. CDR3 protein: CASRNPGNEQFF. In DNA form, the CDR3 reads TGTGCCAGCAGAAATCCGGGAAACGAGCAGTTCTTC.

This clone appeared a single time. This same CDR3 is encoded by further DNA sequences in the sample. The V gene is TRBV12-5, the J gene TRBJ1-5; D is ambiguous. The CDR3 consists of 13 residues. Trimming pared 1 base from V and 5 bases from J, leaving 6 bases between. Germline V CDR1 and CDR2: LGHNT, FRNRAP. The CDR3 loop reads CASGLDGDQPQHF. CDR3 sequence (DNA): TGTGCTAGTGGTTTGGACGGGGATCAGCCCCAGCATTTT.

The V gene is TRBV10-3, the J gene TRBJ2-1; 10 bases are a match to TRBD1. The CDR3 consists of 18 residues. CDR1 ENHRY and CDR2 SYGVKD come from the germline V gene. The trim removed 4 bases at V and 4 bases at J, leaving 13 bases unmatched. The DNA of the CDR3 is TGTGCCATCAGTGCGGGGAGGACAGGGGGAACTGAATACAATGAGCAGTTCTTC. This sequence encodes CAISAGRTGGTEYNEQFF.

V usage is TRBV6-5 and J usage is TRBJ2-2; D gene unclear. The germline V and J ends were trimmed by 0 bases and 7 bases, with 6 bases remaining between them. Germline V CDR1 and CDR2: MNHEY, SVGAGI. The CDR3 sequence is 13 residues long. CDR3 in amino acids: CASSYSTFGELFF. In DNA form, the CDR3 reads TGTGCCAGCAGTTACTCAACTTTCGGGGAGCTGTTTTTT.

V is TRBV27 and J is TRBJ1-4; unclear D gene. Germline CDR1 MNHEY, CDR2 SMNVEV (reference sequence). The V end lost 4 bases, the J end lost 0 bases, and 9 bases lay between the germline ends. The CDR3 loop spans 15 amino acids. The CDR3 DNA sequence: TGTGCCAGCAGTTCCGACTCTGCAACTAATGAAAAACTGTTTTTT. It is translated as CASSSDSATNEKLFF.

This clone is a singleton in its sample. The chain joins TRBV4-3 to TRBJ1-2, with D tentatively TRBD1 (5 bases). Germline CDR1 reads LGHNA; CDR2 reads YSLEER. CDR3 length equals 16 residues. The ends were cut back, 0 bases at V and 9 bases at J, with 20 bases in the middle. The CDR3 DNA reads TGCGCCAGCAGCCAAGATCTGAAAGCCCGACAGTTGAGCTACACCTTC. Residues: CASSQDLKARQLSYTF.

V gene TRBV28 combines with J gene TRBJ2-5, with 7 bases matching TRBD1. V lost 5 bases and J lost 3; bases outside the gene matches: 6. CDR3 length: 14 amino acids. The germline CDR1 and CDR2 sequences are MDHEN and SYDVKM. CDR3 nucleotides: TGTGCCAGCAGTACCGACAGGGACAAAGAGACCCAGTACTTC. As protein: CASSTDRDKETQYF.

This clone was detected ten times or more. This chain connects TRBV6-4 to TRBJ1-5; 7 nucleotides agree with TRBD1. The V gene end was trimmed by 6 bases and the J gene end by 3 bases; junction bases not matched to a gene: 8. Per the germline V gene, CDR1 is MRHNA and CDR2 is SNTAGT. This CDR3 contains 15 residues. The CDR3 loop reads CASSVQGSPNQPQHF. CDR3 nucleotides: TGTGCCAGCAGCGTACAGGGGTCTCCCAATCAGCCCCAGCATTTT.

CDR3 residues: CASGPRTGNNQPQHF. The CDR3 bases are TGTGCCAGTGGTCCAAGGACAGGGAACAATCAGCCCCAGCATTTT. This sequence joins TRBV19 and TRBJ1-5, with TRBD1 matching over 8 bases. The CDR3 totals 15 residues. J gave up 3 bases and V 8 bases, and 9 bases lay outside the gene matches. In germline, CDR1 is LNHDA, CDR2 SQIVND (reference sequence).

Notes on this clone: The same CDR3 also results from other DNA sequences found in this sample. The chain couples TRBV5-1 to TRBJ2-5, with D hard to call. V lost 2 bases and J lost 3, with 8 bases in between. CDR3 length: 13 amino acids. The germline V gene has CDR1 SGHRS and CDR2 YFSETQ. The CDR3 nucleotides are TGCGCCAGCAGCTTAGCAGCAGAAGAGACCCAGTACTTC. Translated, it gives CASSLAAEETQYF.

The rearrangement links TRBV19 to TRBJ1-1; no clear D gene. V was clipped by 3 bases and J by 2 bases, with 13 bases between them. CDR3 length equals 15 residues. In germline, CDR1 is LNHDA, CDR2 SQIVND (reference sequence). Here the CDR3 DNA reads TGTGCCAGTAGTATTGGGGTTGGAGTTAACACTGAAGCTTTCTTT. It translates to CASSIGVGVNTEAFF.

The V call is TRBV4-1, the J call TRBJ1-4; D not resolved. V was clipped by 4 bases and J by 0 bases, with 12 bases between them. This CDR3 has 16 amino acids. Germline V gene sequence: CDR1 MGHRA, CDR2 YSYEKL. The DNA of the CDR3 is TGCGCCAGCAGCCTCCTCTGGCCTGCAACTAATGAAAAACTGTTTTTT. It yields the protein CASSLLWPATNEKLFF.

The CDR3: CASSRGQGRNEQYF. In nucleotides, the CDR3 is TGCGCCAGCAGCCGAGGACAGGGCAGAAACGAGCAGTACTTC. This chain connects TRBV5-1 to TRBJ2-7, with 8 bases fitting TRBD1. The V segment lost 4 bases and the J segment 5 bases; nucleotides outside the gene matches: 8. The CDR3 extends over 14 amino acids. Per the germline V gene, CDR1 is SGHRS and CDR2 is YFSETQ.

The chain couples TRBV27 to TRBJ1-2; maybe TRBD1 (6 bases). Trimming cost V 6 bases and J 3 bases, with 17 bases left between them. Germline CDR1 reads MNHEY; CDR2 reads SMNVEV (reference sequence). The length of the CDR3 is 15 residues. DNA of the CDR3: TGTGCCAGCAGCCGACAGGCCGGAAGTTACTATGGCTACACCTTC. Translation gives CASSRQAGSYYGYTF.

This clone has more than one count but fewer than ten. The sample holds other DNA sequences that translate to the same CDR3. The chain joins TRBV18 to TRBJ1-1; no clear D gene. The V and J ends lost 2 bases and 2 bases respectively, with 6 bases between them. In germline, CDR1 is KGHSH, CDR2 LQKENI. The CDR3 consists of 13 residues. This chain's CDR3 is CASSPSENTEAFF. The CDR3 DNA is TGTGCCAGCTCACCAAGCGAAAACACTGAAGCTTTCTTT.

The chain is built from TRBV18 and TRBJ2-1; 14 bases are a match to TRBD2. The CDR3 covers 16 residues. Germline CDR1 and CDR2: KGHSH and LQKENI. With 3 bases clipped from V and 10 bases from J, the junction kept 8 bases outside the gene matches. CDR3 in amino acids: CASSPQGLAGDTEQFF. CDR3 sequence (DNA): TGTGCCAGCTCACCCCAGGGACTAGCGGGGGACACGGAGCAGTTCTTC.

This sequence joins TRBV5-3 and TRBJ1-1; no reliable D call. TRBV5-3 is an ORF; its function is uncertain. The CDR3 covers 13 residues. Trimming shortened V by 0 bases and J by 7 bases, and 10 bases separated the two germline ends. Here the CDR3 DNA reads TGTGCCAGAAGCTTGGAGCTGACTAATGAAGCTTTCTTT. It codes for CARSLELTNEAFF.